The rows below give T cell receptor beta chains drawn from one sample of a study of metastatic and nonmetastatic thyroid tumors. TCRdb re-analyzed the PCR reads using MiXCR. The repertoire has tens of thousands of clones, 33% of them found once; the top ten carry roughly 16%. Material: tumor tissue. These receptors originate from a female donor with papillary thyroid cancer or a benign thyroid nodule (not recorded which). Some clones in this sample may be carry-over from other donors' samples. The CDR3 runs from the conserved cysteine through the conserved F or W. D genes are given only for firm matches. The listing skips clone size in some rows; elsewhere it reads once, few, many or a size class.

V gene	clone size	D gene	J gene	CDR3 DNA	CDR3 protein
TRBV19	-	TRBD2	TRBJ2-7	TGTGCCAGTAGTATTTCAGCGGGAGCTTACCTCTCCTACGAGCAGTACTTC	CASSISAGAYLSYEQYF
TRBV28	few	TRBD1	TRBJ1-2	TGTGCCAGCAGTAATGGGGGGGGGACAGCTAACTGGGGCTACACCTTC	CASSNGGGTANWGYTF
TRBV27	few	-	TRBJ1-2	TGTGCCAGCAGTTTTGGCAGGGGTTGGGCTGGCTACACCTTC	CASSFGRGWAGYTF
TRBV3-1	medium-sized	-	TRBJ1-2	TGTGCCAGCAGCCAGGATTCGGGCTATGGCTACACCTTC	CASSQDSGYGYTF
TRBV20-1	-	TRBD1	TRBJ1-1	TGCAGTGCTAGTACCGGGACAGGGGTTACTGAAGCTTTCTTT	CSASTGTGVTEAFF
TRBV6-1	few	-	TRBJ2-7	TGTGCCAGCAGTGATCTCGGACGCAGCTACGAGCAGTACTTC	CASSDLGRSYEQYF
TRBV6-2/TRBV6-3	few	-	TRBJ1-2	TGTGCCAGCAGCCTACGTTGGACAGACCTGAACTATGGCTACACCTTC	CASSLRWTDLNYGYTF
TRBV7-2	few	-	TRBJ1-2	TGTGCCAGCAGCTTAGTTCGGGATGGCTACACCTTC	CASSLVRDGYTF
TRBV20-1	-	-	TRBJ2-7	TGCAGTGCGGTAGGGGACCGATCTACCTACGAGCAGTACTTC	CSAVGDRSTYEQYF
TRBV11-2	-	TRBD1	TRBJ2-5	TGTGCCAGCAGCGCCCGGGACAGGGAGGGGGTAGCGTGGTGGGAGACCCAGTACTTC	CASSARDREGVAWWETQYF
TRBV10-3	-	-	TRBJ2-5	TGTGCCATCACCGATGGGCTACAAGAGACCCAGTACTTC	CAITDGLQETQYF
TRBV10-2	few	TRBD2	TRBJ2-7	TGCGCCAGCCGGGGGGGTTTCAACGAGCAGTACTTC	CASRGGFNEQYF
TRBV11-3	few	-	TRBJ1-2	TGTGCCAGCAGCTTCTGGAGGGCCTATGGCTACACCTTC	CASSFWRAYGYTF
TRBV12-3/TRBV12-4	-	-	TRBJ2-1	TGTGCCAGTAGATGGGGGGCCCACAATGAGCAGTTCTTC	CASRWGAHNEQFF
TRBV5-1	-	TRBD2	TRBJ2-7	TGCGCCAGCAGCGGGGGGGAATGGAGGTCCTACGAGCAGTACTTC	CASSGGEWRSYEQYF
TRBV27	few	-	TRBJ1-3	TGTGCCAGCAGTTCGGCCTCTGGAAACACCATATATTTT	CASSSASGNTIYF
TRBV11-2	few	-	TRBJ1-2	TGTGCCAGCAGCTCCTCGGGGACCGACATTAACTATGGCTACACCTTC	CASSSSGTDINYGYTF
TRBV4-3	-	-	TRBJ1-2	TGCGCCAGCAGCCAAGTCGGACGGAGTAACTATGGCTACACCTTC	CASSQVGRSNYGYTF
TRBV19	few	-	TRBJ1-2	TGTGCCAGTACCTCCCGGGCCCAGGGAAGCTATGGCTACACCTTC	CASTSRAQGSYGYTF
TRBV7-2	-	-	TRBJ2-2	TGTGCCAGCACCTTGAACTTAGCGAACACCGGGGAGCTGTTTTTT	CASTLNLANTGELFF
TRBV20-1	-	TRBD1	TRBJ2-1	TGCAGTGCTAGAGATGGACAGGGGAGGTCCAATGAGCAGTTCTTC	CSARDGQGRSNEQFF
TRBV6-4	-	TRBD2	TRBJ2-5	TGTGCCAGCAGCCTAGGGACTAGCGGGGGGGAGGGGACCCAGTACTTC	CASSLGTSGGEGTQYF
TRBV5-1	-	TRBD2	TRBJ2-2	TGCGCCAGCAGCTGGGGAGGGGACCCTAACACCGGGGAGCTGTTTTTT	CASSWGGDPNTGELFF
TRBV7-9	once	-	TRBJ2-7	TGTGCCAGCGCAGATAGGGGACCTTACGAGCAGTACTTC	CASADRGPYEQYF
TRBV15	-	-	TRBJ1-2	TGTGCCACCAGCAGAGATGGGGTCTACACCTTC	CATSRDGVYTF
TRBV12-3/TRBV12-4	-	-	TRBJ2-2	TGTGCCAGCACCTCTCAAGCAGTCAACACCGGGGAGCTGTTTTTT	CASTSQAVNTGELFF
TRBV27	few	TRBD1	TRBJ2-7	TGTGCCAGCAGATCGCAGGGGGTGAATTACGAGCAGTACTTC	CASRSQGVNYEQYF
TRBV27	many	-	TRBJ2-7	TGTGCCAGCAAGGAGATGGGGAACTACGAGCAGTACTTC	CASKEMGNYEQYF
TRBV15	-	-	TRBJ2-3	TGTGCCACCAGCAGAGATCTGGTCTCCAACCATGGAGATACGCAGTATTTT	CATSRDLVSNHGDTQYF
TRBV20-1	-	-	TRBJ2-7	TGCAGTGCTACTGGGAACTACGAGCAGTACTTC	CSATGNYEQYF
TRBV12-3/TRBV12-4	few	-	TRBJ2-2	TGTGCCAGCAGTTTACGGGACACCGGGGAGCTGTTTTTT	CASSLRDTGELFF
TRBV6-1	-	-	TRBJ2-2	TGTGCCAGCAGGTCCGGGACGGACACCGGGGAGCTGTTTTTT	CASRSGTDTGELFF
TRBV6-5	-	-	TRBJ1-2	TGTGCCAGCAGTTCCTCCAGGGGTGGCTACACCTTC	CASSSSRGGYTF
TRBV24-1	few	-	TRBJ2-3	TGTGCCACCAGTTTCGGGGGCCCCACAGATACGCAGTATTTT	CATSFGGPTDTQYF
TRBV27	-	-	TRBJ1-6	TGTGCCAGCGGACTTTCGTGGCAGGGGAATAATTCACCCCTCCACTTT	CASGLSWQGNNSPLHF
TRBV28	few	-	TRBJ1-3	TGTGCCAGCAGTCCCCAGGGGGGAAACACCATATATTTT	CASSPQGGNTIYF
TRBV2	-	-	TRBJ1-6	TGTGCCAGTGGATTAATCCCAACCGCTTCACCCCTCCACTTT	CASGLIPTASPLHF
TRBV4-2	-	TRBD1	TRBJ2-7	TGTGCCAGCAGCCAAGATACAGGGGCCTACGAGCAGTACTTC	CASSQDTGAYEQYF
TRBV19	few	-	TRBJ1-1	TGTGCCAGTAGTCCCCCCGAGGGGCTGGACACTGAAGCTTTCTTT	CASSPPEGLDTEAFF
TRBV20-1	-	TRBD1	TRBJ1-4	TGCAGTGCTAATGGCGGACAGGGGAACAGTGAAAAACTGTTTTTT	CSANGGQGNSEKLFF
TRBV6-2/TRBV6-3	few	-	TRBJ1-3	TGTGCCAGCAGTTACACACATTCTGGAAACACCATATATTTT	CASSYTHSGNTIYF
TRBV20-1	many	-	TRBJ2-7	TGCAGTGCTAACCCACTCAGCAGGCCTAGAGAGCAGTACTTC	CSANPLSRPREQYF
TRBV11-3	-	-	TRBJ2-5	TGTGCCAGCAGCCGGGACAGCGGAGGGGGAGAGACCCAGTACTTC	CASSRDSGGGETQYF
TRBV28	-	-	TRBJ2-7	TGTGCCAGTCAGCAGGGTGGATTCTACGAGCAGTACTTC	CASQQGGFYEQYF
TRBV12-3/TRBV12-4	few	-	TRBJ1-1	TGTGCCAGCAGTACACGAAGGGGGACTGAAGCTTTCTTT	CASSTRRGTEAFF
TRBV12-3/TRBV12-4	-	-	TRBJ2-2	TGTGCCAGCAGCCCCCAACGGTTGACCGGGGAGCTGTTTTTT	CASSPQRLTGELFF
TRBV11-2	-	-	TRBJ1-5	TGTGCCAGCAGCTTAGGACTGGGGGGCAATCAGCCCCAGCATTTT	CASSLGLGGNQPQHF
TRBV27	few	-	TRBJ1-6	TGTGCCAGCAGTTTTAACAGGAATAATTCACCCCTCCACTTT	CASSFNRNNSPLHF
TRBV7-2	few	-	TRBJ2-1	TGTGCCAGCAGTTCGGTGGGGCGGGAGCAGTTCTTC	CASSSVGREQFF
TRBV9	-	-	TRBJ1-3	TGTGCCAGCAGCGTAGCCCCCGCGGACAGTTACTCTGGAAACACCATATATTTT	CASSVAPADSYSGNTIYF
TRBV11-2	few	TRBD2	TRBJ2-5	TGTGCCAGCACCCGATCGGCTAGCGGGGTTGGGGAGACCCAGTACTTC	CASTRSASGVGETQYF
TRBV11-2	-	-	TRBJ2-7	TGTGCCAGCAGCTTATACAGGGGGGGACTATCCTCCTACGAGCAGTACTTC	CASSLYRGGLSSYEQYF